The rows below give T cell receptor beta chains drawn from one sample of a study of blood T cells in healthy people across ages. TCRdb ran MiXCR on the 5' RACE reads and lists one entry per CDR3 protein. The sample contains about 670,000 distinct CDR3 sequences, roughly 43% of which appear only once. Material for sequencing was blood. The receptors originated from an elderly man in good health. Both conserved end residues are part of each CDR3. A D gene is named only where the DNA matches it firmly. Where a row states a size, it is once, few, many or the class of an expanded clone; other rows omit it.

>TRBV4-2|.|many|TRBJ1-2
CASSQDMRNYGYTF
TGTGCCAGCAGCCAAGATATGCGGAACTATGGCTACACCTTC
>TRBV10-1|.|.|TRBJ2-1
CASSESRSGFSEQFF
TGCGCCAGCAGTGAGTCGAGGTCGGGTTTTAGTGAGCAGTTCTTC
>TRBV7-9|.|.|TRBJ2-1
CASSSSEGEYNEQFF
TGTGCCAGCAGCTCGAGCGAGGGGGAATACAATGAGCAGTTCTTC
>TRBV6-1|.|many|TRBJ2-7
CASSEAWWGEQYF
TGTGCCAGCAGTGAAGCGTGGTGGGGCGAGCAGTACTTC
>TRBV12-3/TRBV12-4|TRBD2|many|TRBJ2-5
CASSLLAGGVETQYF
TGTGCCAGCAGTTTACTAGCGGGAGGGGTAGAGACCCAGTACTTC
>TRBV20-1|.|.|TRBJ1-2
CSARGPTTGYTF
TGCAGTGCTAGAGGCCCCACCACGGGCTACACCTTC
>TRBV27|.|.|TRBJ1-2
CASSLAQGGYGYTF
TGTGCCAGCAGTTTGGCACAGGGAGGCTATGGCTACACCTTC
>TRBV5-4|.|.|TRBJ1-1
CASSPDEYGTEAFF
TGTGCCAGCAGCCCGGACGAGTATGGCACTGAAGCTTTCTTT
>TRBV5-1|TRBD2|.|TRBJ2-1
CASSLEPSGSGWGNEQFF
TGCGCCAGCAGCTTGGAGCCTAGCGGGAGCGGGTGGGGCAATGAGCAGTTCTTC
>TRBV2|TRBD2|.|TRBJ2-1
CASKREIYGQFF
TGTGCCAGCAAGCGGGAGATCTATGGGCAGTTCTTC
>TRBV9|.|.|TRBJ2-3
CASSGNKGTQYF
TGTGCCAGCAGCGGAAACAAGGGGACGCAGTATTTT
>TRBV20-1|TRBD2|.|TRBJ2-7
CSASQTSGSSYEQYF
TGCAGTGCTAGCCAGACTAGCGGGTCCTCCTACGAGCAGTACTTC
>TRBV3-1|TRBD2|.|TRBJ2-7
CASSQVSGSGYEQYF
TGTGCCAGCAGCCAAGTTAGCGGGAGCGGATATGAGCAGTACTTC
>TRBV29-1|TRBD1|.|TRBJ2-7
CSVPGQGFSEQYF
TGCAGCGTACCGGGACAGGGATTCAGCGAGCAGTACTTC
>TRBV7-9|TRBD1|few|TRBJ2-5
CASSFQAGGTGETQYF
TGTGCCAGCAGCTTCCAGGCAGGGGGAACCGGAGAGACCCAGTACTTC
>TRBV4-3|.|.|TRBJ2-3
CASSQDVPRVPSTDTQYF
TGCGCCAGCAGCCAAGATGTTCCGAGGGTACCAAGCACAGATACGCAGTATTTT
>TRBV9|TRBD2|.|TRBJ2-3
CASSPQGGLAGGTDTQYF
TGTGCCAGCAGCCCCCAAGGAGGCCTAGCGGGGGGCACAGATACGCAGTATTTT
>TRBV20-1|.|.|TRBJ2-7
CSARDHRAVQYF
TGCAGTGCTAGAGATCATAGGGCCGTGCAGTACTTC
>TRBV4-3|.|few|TRBJ2-7
CASSQELGQSYEQYF
TGCGCCAGCAGCCAAGAGTTAGGGCAGTCATACGAGCAGTACTTC
>TRBV28|.|few|TRBJ1-2
CASSSSAYYGYTF
TGTGCCAGCAGTTCCTCAGCCTACTATGGCTACACCTTC
>TRBV6-2/TRBV6-3|TRBD1|.|TRBJ2-7
CASSYLRTGGEQYF
TGTGCCAGCAGTTATCTCCGGACAGGAGGCGAGCAGTACTTC
>TRBV6-1|.|few|TRBJ1-6
CASSPDPRSGTDNSPLHF
TGTGCCAGCAGTCCAGATCCCAGAAGTGGGACGGATAATTCACCCCTCCACTTT
>TRBV20-1|.|.|TRBJ2-1
CSARELRF
TGCAGTGCTAGAGAGCTTCGCTTC
>TRBV28|.|many|TRBJ2-1
CASSSPGTSRNEQFF
TGTGCCAGCAGTTCCCCCGGGACCAGCCGCAATGAGCAGTTCTTC
>TRBV6-2/TRBV6-3|TRBD1|.|TRBJ2-7
CASSSPQGDAVRGQYF
TGTGCCAGCAGTTCACCACAGGGGGACGCAGTACGAGGACAGTACTTC
>TRBV24-1|TRBD2|.|TRBJ2-3
CATSDPGGGRGDTQYF
TGTGCCACCAGTGACCCTGGGGGGGGAAGGGGAGATACGCAGTATTTT
>TRBV29-1|.|many|TRBJ2-7
CSVVEVPGNEQYF
TGCAGCGTTGTCGAGGTTCCAGGGAACGAGCAGTACTTC
>TRBV9|TRBD1|.|TRBJ2-7
CASSAGQQYYEQYF
TGTGCCAGCAGCGCGGGACAGCAGTACTACGAGCAGTACTTC
>TRBV7-9|TRBD1|few|TRBJ2-7
CASSLDVGQGHYEQYF
TGTGCCAGCAGCTTAGATGTTGGACAGGGTCACTACGAGCAGTACTTC
>TRBV5-1|.|once|TRBJ1-1
CASSLGITEAFF
TGCGCCAGCAGCTTGGGTATCACTGAAGCTTTCTTT
>TRBV2|TRBD1|few|TRBJ2-7
CASRATGGSYEQYF
TGTGCCAGCAGGGCGACAGGGGGCTCCTACGAGCAGTACTTC
>TRBV7-9|TRBD1|many|TRBJ1-5
CASSMTGMSNQPQHF
TGTGCCAGCAGCATGACAGGGATGAGCAATCAGCCCCAGCATTTT
>TRBV15|TRBD2|.|TRBJ2-5
CATSREGTSGSGREQYF
TGTGCCACCAGCAGAGAGGGGACTAGCGGGAGTGGTAGGGAGCAGTACTTC
>TRBV3-1|.|.|TRBJ1-2
CASSQDFTGREGYTF
TGTGCCAGCAGCCAAGATTTCACAGGTCGAGAGGGCTACACCTTC
>TRBV7-6|TRBD2|.|TRBJ2-7
CASSLGRGDSYEQYF
TGTGCCAGCAGCTTAGGACGGGGGGACTCCTACGAGCAGTACTTC
>TRBV24-1|TRBD2|few|TRBJ2-7
CATSAYIAGAGYEQYF
TGTGCCACCAGTGCTTACATAGCGGGAGCGGGCTACGAGCAGTACTTC
>TRBV30|.|.|TRBJ2-5
CAWSVLGGSKETQYF
TGTGCCTGGAGTGTATTGGGGGGCTCGAAAGAGACCCAGTACTTC
>TRBV9|.|.|TRBJ2-5
CASSESKGTPLETQYF
TGTGCCAGCAGCGAGTCCAAGGGGACACCCCTGGAGACCCAGTACTTC
>TRBV5-1|.|few|TRBJ2-1
CASSLGYSLDEQFF
TGCGCCAGCAGCTTGGGCTATAGTCTGGATGAGCAGTTCTTC
>TRBV12-3/TRBV12-4|.|.|TRBJ1-2
CASSPSSGKGYTF
TGTGCCAGCAGTCCCTCCTCAGGGAAGGGCTACACCTTC